This T cell receptor (beta chain) was sequenced during a study of CD8 T cells in ankylosing spondylitis. The sample holds many counts of this clonotype. TCRdb ran MiXCR on the 5' RACE reads and lists one entry per CDR3 protein. The sample holds approximately 190,000 distinct CDR3 sequences; roughly 13% are singletons and the top ten take approximately 10%. The CDR3 length is 18 residues. Looked up from germline, CDR1 is LGHDT and CDR2 is YNNKEL (reference sequence). V lost 5 bases to trimming and J lost 0 bases, with 20 bases between them. Sequencing was carried out using blood, either unsorted or a sorted T cell fraction (not recorded which). The chain carries TRBV3-1 and TRBJ2-4; a possible D gene is TRBD1 (6 bases). The source is a female donor with ankylosing spondylitis or in good health (not recorded which). The CDR3 nucleotides are TGTGCCAGCAGCGCCGGACAGCACTACTCTTTAGCCAAAAACATTCAGTACTTC. It codes for CASSAGQHYSLAKNIQYF. The variable domain in full, completed from reference TRBV3-1 and TRBJ2-4, reads DTAVSQTPKYLVTQMGNDKSIKCEQNLGHDTMYWYKQDSKKFLKIMFSYNNKELIINETVPNRFSPKSPDKAHLNLHINSLELGDSAVYFCASSAGQHYSLAKNIQYFGAGTRLSVL.